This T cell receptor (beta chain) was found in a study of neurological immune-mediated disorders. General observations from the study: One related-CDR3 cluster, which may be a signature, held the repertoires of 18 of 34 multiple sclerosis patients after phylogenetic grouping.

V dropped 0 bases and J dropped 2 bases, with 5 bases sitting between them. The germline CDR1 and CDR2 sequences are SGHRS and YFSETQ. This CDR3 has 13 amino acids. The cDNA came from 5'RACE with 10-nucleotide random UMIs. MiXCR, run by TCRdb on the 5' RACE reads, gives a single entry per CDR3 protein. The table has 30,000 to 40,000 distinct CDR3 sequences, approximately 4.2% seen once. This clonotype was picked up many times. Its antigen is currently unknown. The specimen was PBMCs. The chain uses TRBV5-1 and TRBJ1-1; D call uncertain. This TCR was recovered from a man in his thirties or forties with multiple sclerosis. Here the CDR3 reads CASSLGVNTEAFF. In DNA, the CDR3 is TGCGCCAGCAGCTTGGGAGTAAACACTGAAGCTTTCTTT.